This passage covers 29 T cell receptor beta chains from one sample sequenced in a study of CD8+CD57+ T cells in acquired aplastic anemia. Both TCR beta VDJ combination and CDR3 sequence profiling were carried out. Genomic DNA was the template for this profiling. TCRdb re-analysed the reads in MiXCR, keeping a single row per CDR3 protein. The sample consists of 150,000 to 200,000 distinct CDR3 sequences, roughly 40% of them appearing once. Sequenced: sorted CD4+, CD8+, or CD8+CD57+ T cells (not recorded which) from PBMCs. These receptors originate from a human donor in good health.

In DNA form, the CDR3 reads TGTGCCAGCAGTGTAACAGGGGTGGATCAGCCCCAGCATTTT. Translating gives CASSVTGVDQPQHF. J is TRBJ1-5 and V is TRBV25-1, with 7 bases lining up with TRBD1. Losses at the gene ends were 4 bases for V and 5 bases for J; bases not matched to a gene: 5. Germline V gene sequence: CDR1 MGHDK, CDR2 SYGVNS. This CDR3 has 14 residues.

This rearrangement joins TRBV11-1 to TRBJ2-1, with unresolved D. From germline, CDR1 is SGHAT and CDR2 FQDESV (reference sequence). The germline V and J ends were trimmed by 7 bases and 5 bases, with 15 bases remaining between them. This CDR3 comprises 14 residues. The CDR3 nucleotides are TGTGCCAGCACCTCGCCCTGTGTTGACAATGAGCAGTTCTTC. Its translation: CASTSPCVDNEQFF. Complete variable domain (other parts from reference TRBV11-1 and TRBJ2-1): EAEVAQSPRYKITEKSQAVAFWCDPISGHATLYWYRQILGQGPELLVQFQDESVVDDSQLPKDRFSAERLKGVDSTLKIQPAELGDSAMYLCASTSPCVDNEQFFGPGTRLTVL.

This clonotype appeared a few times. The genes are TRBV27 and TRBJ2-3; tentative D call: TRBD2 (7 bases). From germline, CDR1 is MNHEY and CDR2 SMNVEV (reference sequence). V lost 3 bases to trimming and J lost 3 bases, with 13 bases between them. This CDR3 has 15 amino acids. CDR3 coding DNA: TGTGCCAGCAGTTTTCGCGGGGGCCTAACAGATACGCAGTATTTT. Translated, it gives CASSFRGGLTDTQYF.

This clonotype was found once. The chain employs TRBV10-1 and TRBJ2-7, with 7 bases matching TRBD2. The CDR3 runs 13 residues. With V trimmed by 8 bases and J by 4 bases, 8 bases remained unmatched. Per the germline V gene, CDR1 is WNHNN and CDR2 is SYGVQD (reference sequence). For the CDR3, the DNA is TGCGCCAGCGCGAGCGGGGATAGGTACGAGCAGTACTTC. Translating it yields CASASGDRYEQYF.

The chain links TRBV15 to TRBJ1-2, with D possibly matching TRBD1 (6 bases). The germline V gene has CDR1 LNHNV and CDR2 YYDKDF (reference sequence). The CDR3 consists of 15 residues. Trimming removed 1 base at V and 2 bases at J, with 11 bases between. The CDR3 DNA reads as TGTGCCACCAGCAGAGGGGGGACAACCAACTATGGCTACACCTTC. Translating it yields CATSRGGTTNYGYTF. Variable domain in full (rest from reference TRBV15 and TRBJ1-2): DAMVIQNPRYQVTQFGKPVTLSCSQTLNHNVMYWYQQKSSQAPKLLFHYYDKDFNNEADTPDNFQSRRPNTSFCFLDIRSPGLGDTAMYLCATSRGGTTNYGYTFGSGTRLTVV.

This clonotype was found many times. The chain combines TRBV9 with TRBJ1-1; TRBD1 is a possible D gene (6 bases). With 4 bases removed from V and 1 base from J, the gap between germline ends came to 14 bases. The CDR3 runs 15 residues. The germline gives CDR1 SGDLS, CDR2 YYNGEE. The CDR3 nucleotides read TGTGCCAGCAGCCGAGGAGGGGGGGAGAACACTGAAGCTTTCTTT. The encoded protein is CASSRGGGENTEAFF.

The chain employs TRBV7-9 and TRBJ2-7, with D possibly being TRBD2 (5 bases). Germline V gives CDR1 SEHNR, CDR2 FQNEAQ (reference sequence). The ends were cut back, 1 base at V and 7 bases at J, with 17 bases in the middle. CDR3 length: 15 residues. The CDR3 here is CASSLGRTFSHEQYF. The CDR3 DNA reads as TGTGCCAGCAGCTTAGGGAGGACTTTTTCCCATGAGCAGTACTTC.

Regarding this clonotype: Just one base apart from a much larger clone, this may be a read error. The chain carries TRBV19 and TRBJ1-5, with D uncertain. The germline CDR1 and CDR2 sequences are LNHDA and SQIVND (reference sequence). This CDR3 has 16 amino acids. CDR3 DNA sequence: TGTGCCAGTAGTATTAGTGGAGCCCATAGCAGTCAGCCCCAGCATTTT. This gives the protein CASSISGAHSSQPQHF.

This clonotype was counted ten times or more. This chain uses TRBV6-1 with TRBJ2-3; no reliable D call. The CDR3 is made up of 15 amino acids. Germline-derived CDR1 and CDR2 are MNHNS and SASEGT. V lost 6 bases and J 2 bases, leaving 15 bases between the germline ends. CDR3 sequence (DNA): TGTGCCAGCAGACACGAAAAGACGGACACAGATACGCAGTATTTT. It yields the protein CASRHEKTDTDTQYF.

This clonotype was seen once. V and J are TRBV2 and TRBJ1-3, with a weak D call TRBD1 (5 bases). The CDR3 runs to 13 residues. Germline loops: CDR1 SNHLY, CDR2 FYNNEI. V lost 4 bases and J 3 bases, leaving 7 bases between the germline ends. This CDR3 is CASSAGSGNTIYF. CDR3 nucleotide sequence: TGTGCCAGCAGTGCAGGGAGTGGAAACACCATATATTTT. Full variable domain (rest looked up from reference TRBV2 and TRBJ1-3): EPEVTQTPSHQVTQMGQEVILRCVPISNHLYFYWYRQILGQKVEFLVSFYNNEISEKSEIFDDQFSVERPDGSNFTLKIRSTKLEDSAMYFCASSAGSGNTIYFGEGSWLTVV.

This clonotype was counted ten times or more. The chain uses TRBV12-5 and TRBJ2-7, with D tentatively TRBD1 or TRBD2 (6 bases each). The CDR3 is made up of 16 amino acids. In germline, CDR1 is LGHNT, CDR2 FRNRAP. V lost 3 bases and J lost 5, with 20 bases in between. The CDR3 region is CASGLIVGGAGHEQYF. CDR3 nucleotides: TGTGCTAGTGGTTTAATAGTGGGGGGCGCAGGCCACGAGCAGTACTTC. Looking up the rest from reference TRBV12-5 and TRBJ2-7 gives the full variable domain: DARVTQTPRHKVTEMGQEVTMRCQPILGHNTVFWYRQTMMQGLELLAYFRNRAPLDDSGMPKDRFSAEMPDATLATLKIQPSEPRDSAVYFCASGLIVGGAGHEQYFGPGTRLTVT.

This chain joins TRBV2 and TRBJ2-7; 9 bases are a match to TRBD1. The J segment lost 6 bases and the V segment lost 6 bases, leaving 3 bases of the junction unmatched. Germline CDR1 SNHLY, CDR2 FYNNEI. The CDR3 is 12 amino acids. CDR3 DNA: TGTGCCAGCAGGGGGACAGGGCCCGAGCAGTACTTC. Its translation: CASRGTGPEQYF.

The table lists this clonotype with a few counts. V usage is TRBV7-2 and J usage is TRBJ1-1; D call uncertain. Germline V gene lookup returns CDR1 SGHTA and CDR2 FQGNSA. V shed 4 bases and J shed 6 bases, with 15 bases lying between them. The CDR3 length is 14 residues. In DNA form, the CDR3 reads TGTGCCAGCAGCTGGGTTTTGGGGTGGGCTGAAGCTTTCTTT. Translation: CASSWVLGWAEAFF. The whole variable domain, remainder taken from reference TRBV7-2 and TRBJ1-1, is GAGVSQSPSNKVTEKGKDVELRCDPISGHTALYWYRQSLGQGLEFLIYFQGNSAPDKSGLPSDRFSAERTGGSVSTLTIQRTQQEDSAVYLCASSWVLGWAEAFFGQGTRLTVV.

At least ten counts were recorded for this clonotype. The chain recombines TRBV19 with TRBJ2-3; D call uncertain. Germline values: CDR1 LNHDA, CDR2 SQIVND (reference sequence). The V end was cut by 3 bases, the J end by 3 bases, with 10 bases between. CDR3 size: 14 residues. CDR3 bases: TGTGCCAGTAGTATCGGTCAGACTACAGATACGCAGTATTTT. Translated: CASSIGQTTDTQYF.

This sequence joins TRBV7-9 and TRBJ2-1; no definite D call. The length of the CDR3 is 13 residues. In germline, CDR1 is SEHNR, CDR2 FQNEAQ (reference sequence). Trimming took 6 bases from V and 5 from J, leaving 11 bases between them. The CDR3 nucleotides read TGTGCCAGCAGTTTCACGAACGACAATGAGCAGTTCTTC. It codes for CASSFTNDNEQFF. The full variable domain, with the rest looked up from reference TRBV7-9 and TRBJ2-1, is DTGVSQNPRHKITKRGQNVTFRCDPISEHNRLYWYRQTLGQGPEFLTYFQNEAQLEKSRLLSDRFSAERPKGSFSTLEIQRTEQGDSAMYLCASSFTNDNEQFFGPGTRLTVL.

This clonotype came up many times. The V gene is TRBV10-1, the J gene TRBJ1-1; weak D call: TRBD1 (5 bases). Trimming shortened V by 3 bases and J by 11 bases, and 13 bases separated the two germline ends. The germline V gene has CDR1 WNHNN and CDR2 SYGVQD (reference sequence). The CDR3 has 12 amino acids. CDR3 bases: TGCGCCAGCAGTGATAAGGGCAGGGCGGCTTTCTTT. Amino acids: CASSDKGRAAFF.

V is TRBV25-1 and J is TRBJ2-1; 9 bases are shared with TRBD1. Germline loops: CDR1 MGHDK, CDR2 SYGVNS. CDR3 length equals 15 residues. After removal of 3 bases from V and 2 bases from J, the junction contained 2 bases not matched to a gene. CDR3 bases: TGTGCCAGCAGTGAGGGACAGGGCACCTACAATGAGCAGTTCTTC. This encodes CASSEGQGTYNEQFF.

The CDR3 DNA reads as TGTGCCAGCAGCTCCACACCCGGGACAGGGCCGATCAACACCATATATTTT. It encodes CASSSTPGTGPINTIYF. The chain links TRBV11-2 to TRBJ1-3, with 9 positions matching TRBD1. Per germline, CDR1 SGHAT and CDR2 FQNNGV. The CDR3 is 17 residues long. The V and J ends lost 4 bases and 7 bases, in that order; junction bases with no gene match: 14.

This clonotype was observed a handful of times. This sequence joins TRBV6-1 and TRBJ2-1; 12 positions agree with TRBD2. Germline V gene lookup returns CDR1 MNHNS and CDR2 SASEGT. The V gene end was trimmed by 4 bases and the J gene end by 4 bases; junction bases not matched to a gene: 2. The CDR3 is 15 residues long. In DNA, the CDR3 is TGTGCCAGCAGTGGGGGACTAGCGGGTTACAATGAGCAGTTCTTC. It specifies CASSGGLAGYNEQFF.

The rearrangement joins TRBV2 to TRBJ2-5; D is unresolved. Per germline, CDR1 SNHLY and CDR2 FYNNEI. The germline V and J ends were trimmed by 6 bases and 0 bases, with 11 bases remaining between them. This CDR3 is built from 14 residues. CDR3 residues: CASSTTAYQETQYF. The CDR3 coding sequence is TGTGCCAGCAGCACGACGGCGTACCAAGAGACCCAGTACTTC.

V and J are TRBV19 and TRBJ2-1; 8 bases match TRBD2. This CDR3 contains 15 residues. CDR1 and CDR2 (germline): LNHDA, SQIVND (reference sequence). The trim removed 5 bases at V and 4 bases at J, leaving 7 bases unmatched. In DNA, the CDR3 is TGTGCCAGTAGTCCACTAGCGGAAGCTTACAATGAGCAGTTCTTC. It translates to CASSPLAEAYNEQFF.

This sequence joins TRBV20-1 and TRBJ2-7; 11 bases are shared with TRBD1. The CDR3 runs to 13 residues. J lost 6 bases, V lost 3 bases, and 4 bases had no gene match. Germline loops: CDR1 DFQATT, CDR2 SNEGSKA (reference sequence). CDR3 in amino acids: CSASRTGGGEQYF. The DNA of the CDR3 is TGCAGTGCTAGTAGGACAGGGGGCGGCGAGCAGTACTTC.

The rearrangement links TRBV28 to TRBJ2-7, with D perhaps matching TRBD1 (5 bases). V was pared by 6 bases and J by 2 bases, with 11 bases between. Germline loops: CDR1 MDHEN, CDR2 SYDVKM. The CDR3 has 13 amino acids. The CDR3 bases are TGTGCCAGCAGCCTCAGGGTACCCTACGAGCAGTACTTC. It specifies CASSLRVPYEQYF.

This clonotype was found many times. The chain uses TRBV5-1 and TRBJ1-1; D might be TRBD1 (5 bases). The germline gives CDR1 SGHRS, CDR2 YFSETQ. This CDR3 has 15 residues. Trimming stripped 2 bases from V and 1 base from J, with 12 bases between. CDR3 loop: CASSFAGTGNTEAFF. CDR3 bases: TGCGCCAGCAGCTTCGCCGGGACGGGGAACACTGAAGCTTTCTTT. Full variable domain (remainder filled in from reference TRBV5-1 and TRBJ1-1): KAGVTQTPRYLIKTRGQQVTLSCSPISGHRSVSWYQQTPGQGLQFLFEYFSETQRNKGNFPGRFSGRQFSNSRSEMNVSTLELGDSALYLCASSFAGTGNTEAFFGQGTRLTVV.

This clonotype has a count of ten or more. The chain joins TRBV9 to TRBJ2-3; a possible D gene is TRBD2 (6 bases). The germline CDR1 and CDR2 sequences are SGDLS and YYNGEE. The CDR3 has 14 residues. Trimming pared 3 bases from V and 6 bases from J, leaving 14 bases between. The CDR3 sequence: CASSDRTRGDTQYF. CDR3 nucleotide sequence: TGTGCCAGCAGCGATCGGACCCGGGGGGATACGCAGTATTTT. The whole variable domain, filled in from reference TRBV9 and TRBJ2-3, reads DSGVTQTPKHLITATGQRVTLRCSPRSGDLSVYWYQQSLDQGLQFLIQYYNGEERAKGNILERFSAQQFPDLHSELNLSSLELGDSALYFCASSDRTRGDTQYFGPGTRLTVL.

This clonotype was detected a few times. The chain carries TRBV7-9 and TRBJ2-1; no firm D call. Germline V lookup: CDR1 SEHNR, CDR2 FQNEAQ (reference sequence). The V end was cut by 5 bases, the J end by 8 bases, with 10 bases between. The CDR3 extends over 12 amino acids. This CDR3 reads CASSQTGDEQFF. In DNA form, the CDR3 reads TGTGCCAGCAGCCAGACGGGCGATGAGCAGTTCTTC.

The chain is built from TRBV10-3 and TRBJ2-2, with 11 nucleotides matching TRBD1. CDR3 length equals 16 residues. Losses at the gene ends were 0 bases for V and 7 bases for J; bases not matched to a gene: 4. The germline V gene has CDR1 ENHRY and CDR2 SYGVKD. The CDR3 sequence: CAISESRTGGFGELFF. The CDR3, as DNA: TGTGCCATCAGTGAGTCAAGGACAGGGGGCTTCGGGGAGCTGTTTTTT.

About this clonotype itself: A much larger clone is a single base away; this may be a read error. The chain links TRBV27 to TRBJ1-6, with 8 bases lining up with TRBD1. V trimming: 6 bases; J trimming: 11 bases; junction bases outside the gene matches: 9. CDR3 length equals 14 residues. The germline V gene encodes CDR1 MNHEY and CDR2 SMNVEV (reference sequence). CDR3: CASSSGGRHPPLHF. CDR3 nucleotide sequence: TGTGCCAGCAGCTCAGGGGGCCGTCATCCACCCCTCCACTTT.

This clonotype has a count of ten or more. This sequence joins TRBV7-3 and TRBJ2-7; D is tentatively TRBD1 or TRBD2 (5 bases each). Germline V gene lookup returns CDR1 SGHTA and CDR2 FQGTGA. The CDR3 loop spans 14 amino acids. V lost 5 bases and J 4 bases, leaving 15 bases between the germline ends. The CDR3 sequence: CASSRGPQSYEQYF. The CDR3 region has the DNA TGTGCCAGCAGCAGGGGACCTCAATCGTACGAGCAGTACTTC. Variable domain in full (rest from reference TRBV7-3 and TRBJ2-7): GAGVSQTPSNKVTEKGKYVELRCDPISGHTALYWYRQSLGQGPEFLIYFQGTGAADDSGLPNDRFFAVRPEGSVSTLKIQRTERGDSAVYLCASSRGPQSYEQYFGPGTRLTVT.